These 27 T cell receptor beta chains came from one sample sequenced in a study of blood T cell repertoires in COVID-19. Profiling relied on immunoSEQ multiplex PCR, and the TCRdb table lists in-frame clones only, not all of them. The profile covers under 350,000 clones, with over 85% appearing a single time and roughly 1.9% taken by the ten largest. Sequences were obtained from peripheral blood. These TCRs come from a woman in her 30s with COVID-19, enrolled during active disease.

This sequence joins TRBV9 and TRBJ1-2; the D is unclear. The CDR3 totals 14 residues. V dropped 3 bases and J dropped 4 bases, with 13 bases sitting between them. CDR1 SGDLS and CDR2 YYNGEE come from the germline V gene. The CDR3 region is CASSGYSGSYGYTF. As DNA, the CDR3 is TGTGCCAGCAGCGGTTACAGTGGCAGCTATGGCTACACCTTC. The full variable domain, with the rest looked up from reference TRBV9 and TRBJ1-2, is DSGVTQTPKHLITATGQRVTLRCSPRSGDLSVYWYQQSLDQGLQFLIQYYNGEERAKGNILERFSAQQFPDLHSELNLSSLELGDSALYFCASSGYSGSYGYTFGSGTRLTVV.

The rearrangement uses TRBV2 and TRBJ1-2; D is unclear. The CDR3 is 13 amino acids. CDR1 SNHLY and CDR2 FYNNEI come from the germline V gene. V gave up 1 base and J gave up 9 bases, with 12 bases separating them. In DNA form, the CDR3 reads TGTGCCAGCAGTGAAGATCCGAGGAAGAGCTACACCTTC. Translating gives CASSEDPRKSYTF.

This rearrangement joins TRBV20-1 to TRBJ2-5; D unresolved. Germline loops: CDR1 DFQATT, CDR2 SNEGSKA (reference sequence). Trimming removed 6 bases at V and 0 bases at J, with 5 bases between. The CDR3 is made up of 11 amino acids. CDR3: CSALDQETQYF. For the CDR3, the DNA is TGCAGTGCCCTTGACCAAGAGACCCAGTACTTC.

The chain combines TRBV27 with TRBJ2-3, with 7 bases that match TRBD2. CDR1 and CDR2 (germline): MNHEY, SMNVEV (reference sequence). The V gene end was trimmed by 5 bases and the J gene end by 6 bases; junction bases not matched to a gene: 8. The CDR3 has 14 amino acids. CDR3 region: CASSPGLVLDTQYF. CDR3 in DNA: TGTGCCAGCAGTCCTGGACTAGTTCTTGATACGCAGTATTTT.

The genes are TRBV7-9 and TRBJ2-1, with D possibly being TRBD2 (5 bases). The CDR3 covers 14 residues. CDR1 is SEHNR and CDR2 is FQNEAQ in the germline V gene (reference sequence). Trimming cost V 6 bases and J 8 bases, with 17 bases left between them. The CDR3 DNA sequence: TGTGCCAGCAGTCGGTCGGAGGCCGGGGATGAGCAGTTCTTC. This gives the protein CASSRSEAGDEQFF.

The chain is built from TRBV2 and TRBJ1-4; 8 bases map to TRBD1. This CDR3 has 14 residues. Trimming removed 4 bases from V and 6 bases from J; junction bases left unmatched: 4. Germline V gene lookup returns CDR1 SNHLY and CDR2 FYNNEI. The CDR3 DNA reads as TGTGCCAGCAGTGGCCCAGGGGGCTATGAAAAACTGTTTTTT. This sequence encodes CASSGPGGYEKLFF.

This clone was recorded once. This chain links TRBV3-1 (or the pseudogene TRBV3-2) with TRBJ2-5; possible D gene TRBD2, 6 bases. The CDR3 runs to 16 residues. Germline-derived CDR1 and CDR2 are LGHDT and YNNKEL (reference sequence). V was trimmed by 0 bases and J by 5 bases, leaving 16 bases between them. The CDR3 loop reads CASSQDWQGGGETQYF. For the CDR3, the DNA is TGTGCCAGCAGCCAAGATTGGCAGGGTGGGGGGGAGACCCAGTACTTC.

V gene TRBV19 combines with J gene TRBJ1-5; D is unclear. This CDR3 spans 12 amino acids. CDR1 and CDR2 (germline): LNHDA, SQIVND (reference sequence). Deletions cut 6 bases from V and 0 bases from J, with 3 bases between. This CDR3 reads CASRYSNQPQHF. CDR3 in DNA: TGTGCCAGTAGGTATAGCAATCAGCCCCAGCATTTT. The full variable domain, in which reference TRBV19 and TRBJ1-5 provide the parts outside the CDR3, is DGGITQSPKYLFRKEGQNVTLSCEQNLNHDAMYWYRQDPGQGLRLIYYSQIVNDFQKGDIAEGYSVSREKKESFPLTVTSAQKNPTAFYLCASRYSNQPQHFGDGTRLSIL.

The V call is TRBV4-1, the J call TRBJ2-2; D ambiguous. The CDR3 totals 15 residues. The germline V gene encodes CDR1 MGHRA and CDR2 YSYEKL. The V and J ends lost 0 bases and 1 base respectively, with 6 bases between them. The CDR3 loop reads CASSQDRQNTGELFF. CDR3 in DNA: TGCGCCAGCAGCCAAGATCGACAGAACACCGGGGAGCTGTTTTTT.

The chain carries TRBV4-1 and TRBJ1-2; D is possibly TRBD1 (5 bases). The length of the CDR3 is 12 residues. V dropped 0 bases and J dropped 14 bases, with 13 bases sitting between them. Germline loops: CDR1 MGHRA, CDR2 YSYEKL. CDR3 nucleotides: TGCGCCAGCAGCCAAGAGGGCCGGGCAGGGACCTTC. Translating it yields CASSQEGRAGTF.

This rearrangement joins TRBV27 to TRBJ2-3; 9 bases are shared with TRBD2. This CDR3 has 15 amino acids. V lost 3 bases to trimming and J lost 4 bases; unmatched junction nucleotides: 5. Germline V lookup: CDR1 MNHEY, CDR2 SMNVEV (reference sequence). In nucleotides, the CDR3 is TGTGCCAGCAGTTTTGCGGGGGGGCCATCAGATACGCAGTATTTT. It specifies CASSFAGGPSDTQYF.

V is TRBV19 and J is TRBJ1-1; a possible D gene is TRBD1 (5 bases). The CDR3 is 15 amino acids. Trimming pared 6 bases from V and 3 bases from J, leaving 17 bases between. In germline, CDR1 is LNHDA, CDR2 SQIVND (reference sequence). As DNA, the CDR3 is TGTGCCAGTAGCTATTGGGCAGGGAAGCACACTGAAGCTTTCTTT. Its translation is CASSYWAGKHTEAFF.

The chain couples TRBV19 to TRBJ2-7; TRBD1 agrees at 10 bases. With 5 bases clipped from V and 3 bases from J, the junction kept 4 bases outside the gene matches. The CDR3 is 14 residues long. The germline gives CDR1 LNHDA, CDR2 SQIVND (reference sequence). In nucleotides, the CDR3 is TGTGCCAGTAGTTCGGGACAGGGGTTCTACGAGCAGTACTTC. Translated, it gives CASSSGQGFYEQYF.

This clone was recorded once. The chain is built from TRBV7-2 and TRBJ1-6, with 10 bases identical to TRBD1. The CDR3 consists of 15 residues. Germline CDR1 reads SGHTA; CDR2 reads FQGNSA. Unmatched junction bases numbered 4, after V lost 1 base and J lost 10 bases. The CDR3 coding sequence is TGTGCCAGCAGCTTAGTTGGGACAGGGGTGTCACCCCTCCACTTT. Translation: CASSLVGTGVSPLHF.

This chain joins TRBV1 and TRBJ1-4; TRBD1, the D gene given by the table, was not confirmed from the DNA. TRBV1 is a pseudogene segment. The CDR3 runs 15 residues. The CDR3 loop is CTSSHPTGGMEKLFF. CDR3 DNA: TGCACCAGCAGCCACCCGACAGGGGGCATGGAAAAACTGTTTTTT.

The rearrangement uses TRBV5-1 and TRBJ2-1, with D maybe TRBD1 (6 bases). Germline V gene data show CDR1 as SGHRS and CDR2 as YFSETQ. With 2 bases removed from V and 4 bases from J, the gap between germline ends came to 7 bases. CDR3 length: 13 residues. The DNA of the CDR3 is TGCGCCAGCAGCTTCGGACAGTACAATGAGCAGTTCTTC. It specifies CASSFGQYNEQFF.

The chain uses TRBV28 and TRBJ1-3, with D possibly TRBD1 on 5 matching bases. V was clipped by 11 bases and J by 0 bases, with 11 bases between them. Germline V lookup: CDR1 MDHEN, CDR2 SYDVKM. The CDR3 is 13 amino acids. DNA for the CDR3: TGTGCCTCCGGGGGAGGCTCTGGAAACACCATATATTTT. This encodes CASGGGSGNTIYF.

The rearrangement joins TRBV7-9 to TRBJ1-4, with D unresolved. V dropped 1 base and J dropped 2 bases, with 5 bases sitting between them. CDR1 and CDR2 (germline): SEHNR, FQNEAQ (reference sequence). The CDR3 totals 14 residues. The CDR3 spells CASSLDSTNEKLFF. The CDR3 nucleotides read TGTGCCAGCAGCTTAGATTCGACTAATGAAAAACTGTTTTTT.

The J gene is TRBJ1-1, the V gene TRBV6-1; D is unresolved. V was shortened by 2 bases and J by 4 bases, with 5 bases between the two germline ends. This CDR3 has 12 residues. Germline loops: CDR1 MNHNS, CDR2 SASEGT. The CDR3 loop reads CASSEWPTEAFF. CDR3 DNA: TGTGCCAGCAGTGAATGGCCCACTGAAGCTTTCTTT.

The chain links TRBV6-4 to TRBJ2-3; 7 bases are a match to TRBD1. The CDR3 loop spans 14 amino acids. The ends lost 0 bases at V and 3 bases at J; junction bases unmatched: 0. CDR1 and CDR2 (germline): MRHNA, SNTAGT. Here the CDR3 reads CASSDSGQTDTQYF. The CDR3 DNA reads TGTGCCAGCAGTGACTCGGGACAGACAGATACGCAGTATTTT.

The CDR3 reads CASSLGTRPEAFF. In nucleotides, the CDR3 is TGTGCCAGCAGCTTAGGGACTAGACCTGAAGCTTTCTTT. This chain joins TRBV7-9 and TRBJ1-1; no definite D call. This CDR3 has 13 amino acids. Trimming left V 1 base short and J 6 bases short, with 9 bases between. Germline values: CDR1 SEHNR, CDR2 FQNEAQ (reference sequence).

The V call is TRBV27, the J call TRBJ1-3; D gene unclear. Germline V gene sequence: CDR1 MNHEY, CDR2 SMNVEV (reference sequence). The V gene lost 4 bases and the J gene lost 2 bases, with 15 bases spanning the gap. The CDR3 totals 16 residues. The CDR3 spells CASSSGLGVTGNTIYF. The DNA for the CDR3 is TGTGCCAGCAGTTCCGGGTTAGGTGTAACTGGAAACACCATATATTTT.

The rearrangement joins TRBV27 to TRBJ2-1, with TRBD2 as a possible D gene (7 bases). The CDR3 loop spans 15 amino acids. Germline loops: CDR1 MNHEY, CDR2 SMNVEV (reference sequence). V dropped 8 bases and J dropped 2 bases, with 16 bases sitting between them. CDR3 sequence: CASRWRGGTYNEQFF. DNA for the CDR3: TGTGCCAGCCGTTGGAGGGGGGGGACCTACAATGAGCAGTTCTTC.

The chain joins TRBV5-1 to TRBJ2-1; TRBD1 matches at 7 bases. The CDR3 extends over 14 amino acids. Per the germline V gene, CDR1 is SGHRS and CDR2 is YFSETQ. J gave up 6 bases and V 2 bases, and 5 bases lay outside the gene matches. The CDR3 coding sequence is TGCGCCAGCAGCTTTCGACAGGGAAGCAATGAGCAGTTCTTC. It specifies CASSFRQGSNEQFF.

V gene TRBV6-6 combines with J gene TRBJ1-2; D possibly corresponds to TRBD1 (6 bases). This CDR3 is built from 12 residues. Germline loops: CDR1 MNHNY, CDR2 SVGAGI (reference sequence). V lost 6 bases and J lost 5, with 10 bases in between. The DNA for the CDR3 is TGTGCCAGCAGGACAGGAGGATATGGCTACACCTTC. Its protein product is CASRTGGYGYTF.

This rearrangement joins TRBV3-1 (or the pseudogene TRBV3-2) to TRBJ1-1; no clear D. CDR3 size: 14 residues. In germline, CDR1 is LGHDT, CDR2 YNNKEL (reference sequence). With 1 base removed from V and 2 bases from J, the gap between germline ends came to 8 bases. The CDR3 nucleotides are TGTGCCAGCAGCCAAGTCCATTTCAACACTGAAGCTTTCTTT. Its translation is CASSQVHFNTEAFF.

The chain has TRBV25-1 and TRBJ2-1; 8 positions agree with TRBD2. The CDR3 covers 14 residues. V dropped 7 bases and J dropped 5; count of bases not matched to a gene: 7. Germline values: CDR1 MGHDK, CDR2 SYGVNS. The CDR3 bases are TGTGCCAGCATCGACCGGGGGGGGGACAATGAGCAGTTCTTC. Protein: CASIDRGGDNEQFF.